The 10 T cell receptor beta chains reported below all come from one sample, sequenced in a study of vaccination effects on CD4 cells after COVID-19 (dated by TCRdb to 2022 to 2024). To identify antigen-specific CD4+ T cell clonotypes by their expansion, the ViraFEST assay first stimulated PBMC with viral peptide pools and then applied TCR sequencing. After around 10 days of culture, CD4+ T cells were isolated with the EasySep CD4+ T cell isolation kit. PCR-confirmed SARS-CoV-2 infection had occurred in convalescent patients between March and December 2020, before the Alpha, Beta and Delta variants emerged in the United States. To prepare the library, the immunoSEQ multiplex PCR assay was applied. Here the immuneACCESS table is served through TCRdb, limited to in-frame sequences with V and J called. Missing clones are a known gap in these copies; in checked studies unresolved V genes cover under half, and the rest lacks a known reason. For this sample there are 70,000 or so clones; 73% appear just once. The ten largest account for 5% to 6% of the sample.

These receptors' targets are unknown. The sequencing here drew on CD4+ T cells from PBMCs cultured with HIV peptides, taken before COVID-19 vaccination. The intended sense of this specimen's cell subset or site label: HIV-1 Nef peptide pool negative control/reference culture. Source of these receptors: a human donor who had a prior SARS-CoV-2 infection.

The chain carries TRBV29-1 and TRBJ2-7; 10 bases align to TRBD2. Germline values: CDR1 SQVTM, CDR2 ANQGSEA. Trimming cost V 5 bases and J 4 bases; bases outside gene matches: 2. The CDR3 consists of 12 residues. CDR3 amino acids: CSVRTSGYEQYF. The CDR3 DNA reads as TGCAGCGTTCGGACTAGCGGTTACGAGCAGTACTTC.

The chain has TRBV19 and TRBJ2-1; TRBD2 matches at 10 bases. Germline V gives CDR1 LNHDA, CDR2 SQIVND (reference sequence). Unmatched junction bases numbered 4, after V lost 1 base and J lost 4 bases. This CDR3 contains 16 residues. The CDR3 bases are TGTGCCAGTAGTATAGGACTAGCGGGCGTTTACAATGAGCAGTTCTTC. Its translation is CASSIGLAGVYNEQFF.

This sequence joins TRBV21-1 and TRBJ2-2; no DNA check was done on the table's D call, TRBD1. TRBV21-1 is an annotated pseudogene. The CDR3 consists of 17 residues. In nucleotides, the CDR3 is TGTGCCAGCACCTCCCTTTGGGGACAGGGCCTGGGCGGGGAGCTGTTTTTT. Its protein product is CASTSLWGQGLGGELFF.

The chain couples TRBV9 to TRBJ1-6; D is uncertain. Between the trimmed V and J ends, which lost 1 base and 14 bases, there was a span of 16 bases. This CDR3 is 14 amino acids long. Germline CDR1 reads SGDLS; CDR2 reads YYNGEE. CDR3 bases: TGTGCCAGCAGCGTAACTGTGGAAGGTGCGTCCCTCCACTTT. Protein sequence: CASSVTVEGASLHF.

The CDR3 nucleotides are TGCAGTGCTGCCGTCGCTGAAGCTTTCTTT. Amino acids: CSAAVAEAFF. The chain joins TRBV20-1 to TRBJ1-1; D gene uncertain. From germline, CDR1 is DFQATT and CDR2 SNEGSKA (reference sequence). The V and J ends lost 5 bases and 6 bases respectively, with 7 bases between them. The CDR3 is 10 amino acids.

V gene TRBV7-2 combines with J gene TRBJ1-1; D is uncertain. The V end was cut by 2 bases, the J end by 10 bases, with 14 bases between. There are 13 residues in the CDR3. Germline V gene lookup returns CDR1 SGHTA and CDR2 FQGNSA. CDR3: CASSLTRAAGAFF. The CDR3 region has the DNA TGTGCCAGCAGCTTAACCCGGGCCGCGGGAGCTTTCTTT.

This chain's CDR3 is CASSPSGGNTGELFF. CDR3 DNA: TGTGCCAGCAGCCCTAGCGGGGGGAACACCGGGGAGCTGTTTTTT. The chain carries TRBV5-4 and TRBJ2-2; TRBD2 matches 10 bases. V shed 4 bases and J 1 base; nucleotides not matched to a gene: 1. The germline gives CDR1 SGHNT, CDR2 YYREEE (reference sequence). This CDR3 comprises 15 residues.

J is TRBJ2-7 and V is TRBV12-3 or TRBV12-4, with D uncertain. V was trimmed by 2 bases and J by 6 bases, leaving 11 bases between them. This CDR3 spans 13 amino acids. This chain's CDR3 is CASSLPFHREQYF. CDR3 in DNA: TGTGCCAGCAGTTTACCCTTTCATCGCGAGCAGTACTTC.

This chain uses TRBV5-1 with TRBJ1-1; D ambiguous. This CDR3 has 15 amino acids. The V and J ends lost 0 bases and 0 bases respectively, with 9 bases between them. Germline V gene lookup returns CDR1 SGHRS and CDR2 YFSETQ. CDR3 sequence (DNA): TGCGCCAGCAGCTTGGAGCCGACGATGAACACTGAAGCTTTCTTT. It encodes CASSLEPTMNTEAFF.

This clone was picked up a small number of times. The rearrangement joins TRBV5-1 to TRBJ2-7; 10 bases match TRBD1. V lost 3 bases, J lost 6 bases, and 6 bases stayed unmatched. The CDR3 contains 14 residues. Germline loops: CDR1 SGHRS, CDR2 YFSETQ. The CDR3 is CASSSRQGATEQYF. The CDR3 bases are TGCGCCAGCAGCTCGAGACAGGGGGCGACCGAGCAGTACTTC.